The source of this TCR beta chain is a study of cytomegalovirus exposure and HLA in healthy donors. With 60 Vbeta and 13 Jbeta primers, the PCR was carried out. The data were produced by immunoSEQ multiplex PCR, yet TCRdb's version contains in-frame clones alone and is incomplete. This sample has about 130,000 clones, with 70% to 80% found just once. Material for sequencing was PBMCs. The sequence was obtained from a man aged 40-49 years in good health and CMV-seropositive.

Written as DNA, the CDR3 is TGTGCCAGCAGCCCGCAGGGGATCGGGGAGCTGTTTTTT. Amino acids: CASSPQGIGELFF. The chain carries TRBV7-9 and TRBJ2-2; TRBD1 is a possible D gene (6 bases). From germline, CDR1 is SEHNR and CDR2 FQNEAQ (reference sequence). The CDR3 sequence is 13 residues long. V was shortened by 5 bases and J by 7 bases, with 11 bases between the two germline ends.